A single sample is the source of the 20 T cell receptor beta chains below, sequenced in a study of regulatory T cells in long-lasting Graves disease. The time point here: persistent/refractory GD, antithyroid drugs over 5 years with positive TRAb. RNA isolated from PBMCs was used to make the TCR library. Sequencing libraries for TCR beta were prepared with iRepertoire HTBI primers and Arm-PCR of CDR3 regions. TCRdb processed the multiplex PCR reads anew with MiXCR; each CDR3 protein has one entry. The data contain some 420,000 distinct CDR3 sequences, around a fifth of them singletons. The specimen comprised peripheral blood mononuclear cells (PBMCs), sampled when the disease was refractory, from a patient treated with antithyroid drugs. The origin of the receptors is a female donor with Graves disease.

Of note for this clonotype: One end of the junction varies from germline; a read error may be responsible. J is TRBJ2-5 and V is TRBV7-3; a weak D match, TRBD2 (5 bases). CDR3 length: 13 amino acids. Germline CDR1 and CDR2: SGHTA and FQGTGA. CDR3 bases: TGTGCCAGCGGCTTACGGGGCCAAGAGACCCAGTACTTC. It codes for CASGLRGQETQYF. Full variable domain (remainder filled in from reference TRBV7-3 and TRBJ2-5): GAGVSQTPSNKVTEKGKYVELRCDPISGHTALYWYRQSLGQGPEFLIYFQGTGAADDSGLPNDRFFAVRPEGSVSTLKIQRTERGDSAVYLCASGLRGQETQYFGPGTRLLVL.

This clonotype was recorded at least ten times. V and J are TRBV7-2 and TRBJ1-1; D gene ambiguous. V shed 5 bases and J shed 1 base, with 11 bases lying between them. CDR1 SGHTA and CDR2 FQGNSA come from the germline V gene. This CDR3 comprises 14 residues. CDR3 in amino acids: CASSAGRGNTEAFF. CDR3 sequence (DNA): TGTGCCAGCAGCGCCGGGCGAGGGAACACTGAAGCTTTCTTT.

This clonotype was picked up a small number of times. This chain uses TRBV25-1 with TRBJ1-5; possibly TRBD1 for D (6 bases). The CDR3 contains 15 residues. With 3 bases removed from V and 2 bases from J, the gap between germline ends came to 11 bases. CDR1 and CDR2 from the germline V gene are MGHDK and SYGVNS. CDR3: CASSDGGPRNQPQHF. The CDR3 nucleotides read TGTGCCAGCAGTGACGGGGGGCCGCGCAATCAGCCCCAGCATTTT. Full variable domain (outside the CDR3, taken from reference TRBV25-1 and TRBJ1-5): EADIYQTPRYLVIGTGKKITLECSQTMGHDKMYWYQQDPGMELHLIHYSYGVNSTEKGDLSSESTVSRIRTEHFPLTLESARPSHTSQYLCASSDGGPRNQPQHFGDGTRLSIL.

This clonotype was seen many times. V gene TRBV6-5 combines with J gene TRBJ2-7; 9 bases fit TRBD1. This CDR3 has 15 amino acids. V shed 0 bases, J shed 4 bases, and the junction held 4 bases outside the gene matches. CDR1 is MNHEY, CDR2 SVGAGI, per germline. CDR3 loop: CASSYSMGQGYEQYF. CDR3 DNA: TGTGCCAGCAGTTACTCGATGGGACAGGGATACGAGCAGTACTTC.

This clonotype was seen at least ten times. The chain couples TRBV19 to TRBJ1-6; 9 nucleotides align to TRBD1. CDR3 size: 14 residues. The V gene end was trimmed by 3 bases and the J gene end by 8 bases; junction bases not matched to a gene: 2. Germline-derived CDR1 and CDR2 are LNHDA and SQIVND (reference sequence). The CDR3 DNA reads TGTGCCAGTAGTATCACAGGGGGCGATTCACCCCTCCACTTT. Translation gives CASSITGGDSPLHF.

The chain employs TRBV7-9 and TRBJ1-2; no clear D. V was trimmed by 1 base and J by 4 bases, leaving 10 bases between them. The CDR3 contains 14 residues. CDR1 is SEHNR, CDR2 FQNEAQ, per germline (reference sequence). In nucleotides, the CDR3 is TGTGCCAGCAGCTTAGTTGATTTTTCCTATGGCTACACCTTC. Translated, it gives CASSLVDFSYGYTF. The whole variable domain, filled in from reference TRBV7-9 and TRBJ1-2, reads DTGVSQNPRHKITKRGQNVTFRCDPISEHNRLYWYRQTLGQGPEFLTYFQNEAQLEKSRLLSDRFSAERPKGSFSTLEIQRTEQGDSAMYLCASSLVDFSYGYTFGSGTRLTVV.

This clonotype was seen repeatedly, ten times or more. The gene calls are TRBV7-8 and TRBJ1-6, with D unresolved. Germline V gene data show CDR1 as SGHVS and CDR2 as FQNEAQ. V lost 1 base to trimming and J lost 8 bases, with 9 bases between them. There are 14 residues in the CDR3. For the CDR3, the DNA is TGTGCCAGCAGCTTAGACGGGCCCGATTCACCCCTCCACTTT. Amino acids: CASSLDGPDSPLHF. Full variable domain (remainder filled in from reference TRBV7-8 and TRBJ1-6): GAGVSQSPRYKVAKRGQDVALRCDPISGHVSLFWYQQALGQGPEFLTYFQNEAQLDKSGLPSDRFFAERPEGSVSTLKIQRTQQEDSAVYLCASSLDGPDSPLHFGNGTRLTVT.

This chain uses TRBV7-2 with TRBJ2-2, with D perhaps assigned TRBD1 or TRBD2 (6 bases each). The germline V gene has CDR1 SGHTA and CDR2 FQGNSA. This CDR3 region has 15 residues. V was pared by 1 base and J by 6 bases, with 12 bases between. DNA for the CDR3: TGTGCCAGCAGCTTAGAGGGGGGCAGGGCCGGGGAGCTGTTTTTT. Translated, it gives CASSLEGGRAGELFF.

This clonotype was counted at least ten times. This chain joins TRBV28 and TRBJ2-7, with 10 bases that match TRBD2. After removal of 4 bases from V and 5 bases from J, the junction contained 5 bases not matched to a gene. This CDR3 is 14 amino acids long. Germline V gene data show CDR1 as MDHEN and CDR2 as SYDVKM. The CDR3 region is CASSSAGGPDEQYF. DNA for the CDR3: TGTGCCAGCAGTTCAGCGGGAGGGCCGGACGAGCAGTACTTC. Complete variable domain (other parts from reference TRBV28 and TRBJ2-7): DVKVTQSSRYLVKRTGEKVFLECVQDMDHENMFWYRQDPGLGLRLIYFSYDVKMKEKGDIPEGYSVSREKKERFSLILESASTNQTSMYLCASSSAGGPDEQYFGPGTRLTVT.

This chain's CDR3 is CASSPPKLSNYGYTF. Here the CDR3 DNA reads TGCGCCAGCAGCCCCCCGAAGCTTTCTAACTATGGCTACACCTTC. This chain uses TRBV4-1 with TRBJ1-2; unclear D gene. This CDR3 is built from 15 residues. CDR1 is MGHRA, CDR2 YSYEKL, per germline. Trimming left V 4 bases short and J 0 bases short, with 12 bases between.

This clonotype appeared a few times. The J gene is TRBJ1-5, the V gene TRBV12-3 or TRBV12-4, with D possibly being TRBD1 (6 bases). The CDR3 consists of 13 residues. Trimming removed 6 bases at V and 3 bases at J, with 9 bases between. The CDR3 protein is CASRNRVNQPQHF. As DNA, the CDR3 is TGTGCCAGCAGGAACAGGGTCAATCAGCCCCAGCATTTT.

This chain joins TRBV3-1 and TRBJ1-2; D gene uncertain. Germline values: CDR1 LGHDT, CDR2 YNNKEL (reference sequence). This CDR3 region has 15 residues. V was shortened by 1 base and J by 13 bases, with 22 bases between the two germline ends. CDR3 coding DNA: TGTGCCAGCAGCCAAGGAGAGCCATCGGTTCTCGGTCGCACCTTC. Translation: CASSQGEPSVLGRTF.

This clonotype was counted at least ten times. This sequence joins TRBV16 and TRBJ1-2; 8 nucleotides align to TRBD1. The CDR3 runs 15 residues. CDR1 KGHSY and CDR2 FQNENV come from the germline V gene. The junction had 7 bases not matched to a gene; V was cut back by 4 bases and J by 3 bases. The CDR3 sequence: CASSLDRGWDYGYTF. In DNA form, the CDR3 reads TGTGCCAGCAGCCTCGACAGGGGTTGGGACTATGGCTACACCTTC.

Comments on this clonotype: This may be a read error, as it is one base from a much larger clone. This chain links TRBV2 with TRBJ2-7; weak D call: TRBD1 (5 bases). This CDR3 is built from 15 residues. Trimming pared 7 bases from V and 3 bases from J, leaving 19 bases between. CDR1 is SNHLY and CDR2 is FYNNEI in the germline V gene. CDR3 sequence (DNA): TGTGCCAGCACGAAAACCAGGACAACGGTCTACGAGCAGTACTTC. Its translation is CASTKTRTTVYEQYF.

This clonotype occurred many times. This chain connects TRBV6-1 to TRBJ1-5, with 8 nucleotides matching TRBD1. Trimming cost V 5 bases and J 2 bases; bases outside gene matches: 2. The germline CDR1 and CDR2 sequences are MNHNS and SASEGT. CDR3 length: 14 residues. Here the CDR3 reads CASSTTGGNQPQHF. The CDR3 nucleotides read TGTGCCAGCAGTACGACAGGGGGCAATCAGCCCCAGCATTTT.

The chain links TRBV2 to TRBJ2-7, with TRBD2 matching over 7 bases. J was trimmed by 2 bases and V by 6 bases; bases with no gene match: 7. The germline CDR1 and CDR2 sequences are SNHLY and FYNNEI. This CDR3 is 14 amino acids long. CDR3 bases: TGTGCCAGCAGCGTTAGCGGGTTCGCCTACGAGCAGTACTTC. Encoded protein: CASSVSGFAYEQYF.

This clonotype was counted only a few times. The V gene is TRBV7-3, the J gene TRBJ2-3; D not resolved. Per germline, CDR1 SGHTA and CDR2 FQGTGA. The V and J ends lost 5 bases and 1 base respectively, with 7 bases between them. The CDR3 has 13 amino acids. The CDR3, as DNA: TGTGCCAGCAGCGAAAGGGGCACAGATACGCAGTATTTT. Translation: CASSERGTDTQYF.

This clonotype was observed a handful of times. The chain employs TRBV19 and TRBJ2-7; perhaps TRBD2 as D (6 bases). The germline V and J ends were trimmed by 10 bases and 2 bases, with 15 bases remaining between them. There are 13 residues in the CDR3. CDR1 LNHDA and CDR2 SQIVND come from the germline V gene (reference sequence). In DNA, the CDR3 is TGTGCCACCGCCAAAGCGGGTCCCTACGAGCAGTACTTC. Encoded protein: CATAKAGPYEQYF.

This clonotype has just a few counts. The J gene is TRBJ1-1, the V gene TRBV19; possible D gene TRBD1, 5 bases. The CDR3 runs to 14 residues. Trimming left V 3 bases short and J 6 bases short, with 14 bases between. Germline V lookup: CDR1 LNHDA, CDR2 SQIVND (reference sequence). CDR3 sequence reads: CASSIQDKLAEAFF. The CDR3 coding sequence is TGTGCCAGTAGTATTCAGGACAAGTTAGCTGAAGCTTTCTTT.

The V call is TRBV6-2 or TRBV6-3, the J call TRBJ1-5; D is uncertain. V shed 0 bases and J shed 1 base, with 16 bases lying between them. The CDR3 is 18 residues long. CDR1 and CDR2 from the germline V gene are MNHEY and SVGEGT. The CDR3 nucleotides read TGTGCCAGCAGTTACTCGACAAGGATGGACGGAAGCAATCAGCCCCAGCATTTT. The encoded protein is CASSYSTRMDGSNQPQHF.